The 15 T cell receptor beta chains below all came from one sample that was sequenced in a study of blood T cells in healthy people across ages. Primers used in a second PCR of about 7 to 12 cycles were a sample-barcoded 5' primer and a J-beta primer mix. TCRdb redid the calling of the 5' RACE reads with MiXCR, one entry per CDR3 protein. The sample lists 650,000 to 1,000,000 distinct CDR3 sequences, less than 60% seen once, with about a sixth in the top ten. The source material was blood. Receptors originate from an elderly man in good health.

A remark on this clonotype: A clone one base away is much larger, so this may be a read error. CDR3 nucleotide sequence: TGTGCCAGCAACGTGGACAGGGGGACCACAGATACGCAGTATTTT. It yields the protein CASNVDRGTTDTQYF. The gene calls are TRBV12-3 or TRBV12-4 and TRBJ2-3, with 10 bases lining up with TRBD1. The V and J ends lost 7 bases and 2 bases, in that order; junction bases with no gene match: 6. There are 15 residues in the CDR3.

The V and J genes are TRBV6-5 and TRBJ1-2; 11 nucleotides match TRBD1. V shed 5 bases and J 4 bases; nucleotides not matched to a gene: 6. CDR1 is MNHEY, CDR2 SVGAGI, per germline. The CDR3 runs 15 residues. CDR3 bases: TGTGCCAGCAGTACTGGGACAGGGGGAGTCTATGGCTACACCTTC. Protein: CASSTGTGGVYGYTF.

This clonotype showed up just a few times. This chain links TRBV7-2 with TRBJ1-5, with 8 bases lining up with TRBD1. Trimming at V came to 5 bases and at J to 0 bases, leaving 3 bases not matched to a gene. This CDR3 comprises 15 residues. Germline V CDR1 and CDR2: SGHTA, FQGNSA. CDR3 sequence (DNA): TGTGCCAGCAGCCGGGACAGGAATAGCAATCAGCCCCAGCATTTT. Its translation: CASSRDRNSNQPQHF. The full variable domain, completed using reference TRBV7-2 and TRBJ1-5, is GAGVSQSPSNKVTEKGKDVELRCDPISGHTALYWYRQSLGQGLEFLIYFQGNSAPDKSGLPSDRFSAERTGGSVSTLTIQRTQQEDSAVYLCASSRDRNSNQPQHFGDGTRLSIL.

This clonotype was found a few times. The rearrangement links TRBV11-2 to TRBJ2-7, with D perhaps matching TRBD1 (6 bases). Per the germline V gene, CDR1 is SGHAT and CDR2 is FQNNGV. The CDR3 is 15 amino acids. V was shortened by 5 bases and J by 0 bases, with 14 bases between the two germline ends. The CDR3 DNA reads as TGTGCCAGCAGCCATGAGCCACAGGGCTCCTACGAGCAGTACTTC. Translating gives CASSHEPQGSYEQYF.

V usage is TRBV30 and J usage is TRBJ2-1; D possibly corresponds to TRBD1 (8 bases). Germline V gives CDR1 GTSNPN, CDR2 SVGIG (reference sequence). Trimming took off 6 bases at V and 3 bases at J, with 15 bases between the two ends. The CDR3 runs to 14 residues. CDR3 in amino acids: CACEQGGLYNEQFF. DNA for the CDR3: TGTGCCTGTGAACAGGGGGGGCTCTACAATGAGCAGTTCTTC. The full variable domain, in which reference TRBV30 and TRBJ2-1 provide the parts outside the CDR3, is SQTIHQWPATLVQPVGSPLSLECTVEGTSNPNLYWYRQAAGRGLQLLFYSVGIGQISSEVPQNLSASRPQDRQFILSSKKLLLSDSGFYLCACEQGGLYNEQFFGPGTRLTVL.

This clonotype was seen only a few times. The V gene is TRBV3-1, the J gene TRBJ2-7; possible D gene TRBD2, 6 bases. The ends were cut back, 4 bases at V and 0 bases at J, with 16 bases in the middle. The CDR3 has 16 amino acids. Germline assignment: CDR1 LGHDT and CDR2 YNNKEL (reference sequence). For the CDR3, the DNA is TGTGCCAGCAGCCGTGGGACTGGGATTGCCTCCTACGAGCAGTACTTC. As protein: CASSRGTGIASYEQYF.

V usage is TRBV2 and J usage is TRBJ2-1, with 11 bases aligning to TRBD2. This CDR3 contains 16 residues. Germline V CDR1 and CDR2: SNHLY, FYNNEI. The ends lost 3 bases at V and 7 bases at J; junction bases unmatched: 8. The CDR3 is CASSELAGGIGNEQFF. CDR3 coding DNA: TGTGCCAGCAGTGAGTTAGCGGGAGGGATAGGGAATGAGCAGTTCTTC.

In this sample, this clonotype turned up a few times. The chain is built from TRBV6-5 and TRBJ2-1, with D maybe TRBD1 (6 bases). The V gene lost 2 bases and the J gene lost 9 bases, with 14 bases spanning the gap. The germline V gene encodes CDR1 MNHEY and CDR2 SVGAGI. CDR3 length: 14 residues. CDR3 in DNA: TGTGCCAGCAGTTACCGCAGTAGGGGGATTGAGCAGTTCTTC. Translating it yields CASSYRSRGIEQFF.

The genes are TRBV29-1 and TRBJ2-3; no firm D call. The V end lost 5 bases, the J end lost 7 bases, and 22 bases lay between the germline ends. Per the germline V gene, CDR1 is SQVTM and CDR2 is ANQGSEA. There are 15 residues in the CDR3. CDR3 loop: CSVPSEGMSYYTQYF. CDR3 DNA: TGCAGCGTTCCCTCCGAAGGAATGAGTTACTATACGCAGTATTTT.

The chain joins TRBV5-1 to TRBJ2-2; D is ambiguous. Per germline, CDR1 SGHRS and CDR2 YFSETQ. The CDR3 contains 16 residues. Deletions cut 0 bases from V and 5 bases from J, with 14 bases between. CDR3 region: CASSLGPRFGTGELFF. DNA for the CDR3: TGCGCCAGCAGCTTGGGACCCCGGTTTGGGACCGGGGAGCTGTTTTTT.

The chain recombines TRBV20-1 with TRBJ2-7; D perhaps matches TRBD1 (5 bases). In germline, CDR1 is DFQATT, CDR2 SNEGSKA (reference sequence). The length of the CDR3 is 13 residues. V was clipped by 6 bases and J by 4 bases, with 16 bases between them. The CDR3 DNA is TGCAGTGCCTTACAGGTTAGAGGATACGAGCAGTACTTC. It translates to CSALQVRGYEQYF.

This clonotype was recorded at least ten times. Relative to the germline gene, one junction end is altered; a read error may explain this. V and J are TRBV5-1 and TRBJ2-6; no definite D call. The CDR3 sequence is 15 residues long. Per germline, CDR1 SGHRS and CDR2 YFSETQ. The CDR3: CASSSDGSGANVLTF. The CDR3 DNA follows: TGTGCCAGCAGTTCCGACGGCTCTGGGGCCAACGTCCTGACTTTC.

Concerning this clonotype itself: One end of the junction fails to match germline, which may point to a read error. The V and J genes are TRBV5-6 and TRBJ2-7; 7 positions agree with TRBD2. This CDR3 contains 15 residues. Looked up from germline, CDR1 is SGHDT and CDR2 is YYEEEE. The CDR3 nucleotides are TGTGCCAGCAGCTTTAGGTCTAGCGGCATCTACGAGCGGTACTTC. This codes for CASSFRSSGIYERYF.

The rearrangement links TRBV4-2 to TRBJ1-2; possible D gene TRBD1, 6 bases. The germline V gene encodes CDR1 LGHNA and CDR2 YNFKEQ. CDR3 length: 17 amino acids. V lost 1 base and J 4 bases, leaving 19 bases between the germline ends. CDR3: CASSQVGGGAGSYGYTF. The CDR3 DNA reads TGTGCCAGCAGCCAAGTGGGGGGGGGCGCCGGTAGCTATGGCTACACCTTC.

This clonotype has just a few counts. J is TRBJ2-1 and V is TRBV5-1; 11 bases align to TRBD2. The CDR3 contains 15 residues. The V segment lost 3 bases and the J segment 9 bases; nucleotides outside the gene matches: 8. Germline lookup yields CDR1 SGHRS and CDR2 YFSETQ. The CDR3 spells CASSWGLAEDGEQFF. The CDR3 DNA sequence: TGCGCCAGCAGCTGGGGACTAGCGGAGGACGGTGAGCAGTTCTTC. Based on the CDR3 plus reference TRBV5-1 and TRBJ2-1, the full variable domain is KAGVTQTPRYLIKTRGQQVTLSCSPISGHRSVSWYQQTPGQGLQFLFEYFSETQRNKGNFPGRFSGRQFSNSRSEMNVSTLELGDSALYLCASSWGLAEDGEQFFGPGTRLTVL.